The following is a T cell receptor (beta chain) sequence with its context. Trimming shortened V by 5 bases and J by 4 bases, and 12 bases separated the two germline ends. The CDR3 covers 14 residues. The germline V gene encodes CDR1 MNHEY and CDR2 SVGAGI. This entry is derived from a study of blood T cell repertoires in COVID-19. Some clones are missing from TCRdb's copy, which holds only in-frame ones; the method was immunoSEQ multiplex PCR. Here the sample spans just over 350,000 clones, 86% being singletons. The chain has TRBV6-5 and TRBJ2-1; D may be TRBD2 (6 bases). The clonotype comes from a woman aged 55-75 years with COVID-19, enrolled during active disease. Sequencing was carried out using peripheral blood. In nucleotides, the CDR3 is TGTGCCAGCAGTCCCTCCAGCGGGTACAATGAGCAGTTCTTC. It codes for CASSPSSGYNEQFF.